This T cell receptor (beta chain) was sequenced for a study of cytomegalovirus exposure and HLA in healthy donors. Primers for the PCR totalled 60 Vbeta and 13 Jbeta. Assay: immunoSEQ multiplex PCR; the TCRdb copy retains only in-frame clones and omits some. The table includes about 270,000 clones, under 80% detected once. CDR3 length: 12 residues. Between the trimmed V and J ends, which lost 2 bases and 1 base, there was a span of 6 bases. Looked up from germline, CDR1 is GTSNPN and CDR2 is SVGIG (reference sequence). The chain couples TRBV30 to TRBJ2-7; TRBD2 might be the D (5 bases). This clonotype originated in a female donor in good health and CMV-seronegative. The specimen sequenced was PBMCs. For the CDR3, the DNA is TGTGCCTGGAGTAGGACTTCCTACGAGCAGTACTTC. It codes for CAWSRTSYEQYF. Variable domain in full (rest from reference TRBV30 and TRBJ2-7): SQTIHQWPATLVQPVGSPLSLECTVEGTSNPNLYWYRQAAGRGLQLLFYSVGIGQISSEVPQNLSASRPQDRQFILSSKKLLLSDSGFYLCAWSRTSYEQYFGPGTRLTVT.